The present T cell receptor (beta chain) was sequenced within a study of radiotherapy plus CTLA-4 blockade in lung cancer. The study's findings and limits: After radiotherapy and ipilimumab, tumor-derived clones expanded in peripheral blood.

V trimming: 0 bases; J trimming: 4 bases; junction bases outside the gene matches: 14. Germline values: CDR1 SGHRS, CDR2 YFSETQ. CDR3 length: 20 amino acids. Assay used: immunoSEQ multiplex PCR; TCRdb lists only in-frame clones, some missing. The sample shows 64,000 or so clones, under 75% of them seen only once. Remarks on this clone: Its antigen is unknown.

The sample here was peripheral blood, taken from a patient treated with radiotherapy plus ipilimumab. The chain employs TRBV5-1 and TRBJ2-1, with 12 nucleotides matching TRBD2. This receptor was taken from a human donor with non-small cell lung cancer whose response to radiotherapy plus ipilimumab could not be evaluated. The CDR3 spells CASSLGGLAGGPQKYNEQFF. In nucleotides, the CDR3 is TGCGCCAGCAGCTTGGGGGGGCTAGCGGGAGGGCCTCAGAAGTACAATGAGCAGTTCTTC.